The next 6 T cell receptor beta chains were all read from a single sample in a study of T cells in Graves' hyperthyroidism and ophthalmopathy. Amplified TCR beta CDR3 regions derived from RNA transcripts. First-round RT-PCR of the TCR CDR3 relied on the HTBI primer set. TCRdb ran MiXCR on the multiplex PCR reads and lists one entry per CDR3 protein. The sample has hundreds of thousands of distinct CDR3 sequences, 13% to 15% seen once; the top ten hold around 20%. Input material: blood. Every receptor here comes from a woman aged 60 to 75 with Graves' ophthalmopathy.

The V gene is TRBV28, the J gene TRBJ2-3, with D perhaps TRBD1 or TRBD2 (5 bases each). V lost 4 bases and J lost 6, with 11 bases in between. The CDR3 contains 13 residues. CDR1 is MDHEN and CDR2 is SYDVKM in the germline V gene. The CDR3 nucleotides read TGTGCCAGCAGTTGGGGGACCGTGGATACGCAGTATTTT. Its translation is CASSWGTVDTQYF.

This clonotype came up many times. The chain has TRBV7-9 and TRBJ1-1; 10 nucleotides agree with TRBD1. Germline values: CDR1 SEHNR, CDR2 FQNEAQ (reference sequence). The CDR3 is 16 residues long. After removal of 5 bases from V and 2 bases from J, the junction contained 8 bases not matched to a gene. The CDR3 protein is CASSPYRDRGNTEAFF. CDR3 nucleotide sequence: TGTGCCAGCAGCCCGTACCGGGACAGGGGAAACACTGAAGCTTTCTTT.

V gene TRBV28 combines with J gene TRBJ1-6; D uncertain. The V end was cut by 6 bases, the J end by 13 bases, with 13 bases between. The germline V gene has CDR1 MDHEN and CDR2 SYDVKM. The CDR3 runs 12 residues. CDR3: CASRSGLAPLHF. DNA for the CDR3: TGTGCCAGCAGGTCAGGTTTGGCTCCCCTCCACTTT.

In this sample, this clonotype turned up many times. The rearrangement joins TRBV7-8 to TRBJ2-3, with D possibly TRBD2 on 5 matching bases. Deletions cut 2 bases from V and 2 bases from J, with 14 bases between. Germline V gives CDR1 SGHVS, CDR2 FQNEAQ. The CDR3 totals 16 residues. CDR3 loop: CASSLWGSGTTDTQYF. The CDR3 DNA sequence: TGTGCCAGCAGCTTATGGGGAAGCGGAACCACAGATACGCAGTATTTT.

Only a few counts were recorded for this clonotype. The V call is TRBV29-1, the J call TRBJ2-6; D is perhaps TRBD2 (6 bases). This CDR3 is built from 15 residues. V lost 2 bases and J 0 bases, leaving 8 bases between the germline ends. Germline V gives CDR1 SQVTM, CDR2 ANQGSEA. The CDR3 DNA reads as TGCAGCGTTGAAAGGAGGGACTCTGGGGCCAACGTCCTGACTTTC. Amino acids: CSVERRDSGANVLTF.

This clonotype was picked up many times. The chain recombines TRBV30 with TRBJ1-5; D gene ambiguous. CDR1 and CDR2 from the germline V gene are GTSNPN and SVGIG (reference sequence). This CDR3 contains 13 residues. V dropped 0 bases and J dropped 4 bases, with 7 bases sitting between them. The CDR3 sequence: CAWSVGVNQPQHF. DNA of the CDR3: TGTGCCTGGAGTGTCGGTGTGAATCAGCCCCAGCATTTT.